This T cell receptor (beta chain) came from a study of T-cell reconstitution after alpha-beta-depleted transplantation in children (dated by TCRdb to 2016 to 2018). Looking at the study overall: The study quantitatively tracked T-cell immune reconstitution after TCRalphabeta/CD19-depleted allogeneic hematopoietic cell transplantation in children using TCR repertoire profiling. Results and caveats for the whole study, not just this receptor: In some patients, the high TCRbeta diversity seen at day 60 was put down to recipient T cells and intrathymic progenitors that had survived conditioning. Hyperexpanded clone frequencies declined over subsequent months; after one year, T-cell counts and TCRbeta diversity were mostly attributed to newly produced T cells. The apparently early alphabetaT-cell count recovery about two months after transplant was reportedly dependent on only several hundred rapidly expanded clones derived from non-depleted graft cells.

Library preparation used PCR. TCRdb records Illumina HiSeq 2500 as the sequencer. To normalize quantification of the TCRbeta repertoire, the TCR libraries were built with molecular barcoding that relied on unique molecular identifiers. TCRdb cleaned the public reads at Q25 with fastp, built clones with MiXCR and kept in-frame beta chains. Merged by CDR3 protein, the rows form single entries marked with the most common genes and DNA. The sample table contains about a million distinct CDR3 sequences; only one count was recorded for about 26% of them. In total, the top ten clones hold about 28% of the sample. V is pared back by 6 bases and J by 5 bases, with 18 bases lying between the germline termini. CDR1 is given as DFQATT and CDR2 as SNEGSKA, both from the germline V gene (reference sequence). The CDR3 starts with the cysteine, ends with the phenylalanine, and has 14 residues. Just the 42-base CDR3 DNA is kept, in frame starting at base 1.

This clonotype has a single count. Its antigen remains unidentified. The record has no base qualities; no much larger clone is one base away. The treatment or condition label, as the study defines it: allogeneic hematopoietic cell transplantation with graft depleted of TCRalphabeta T cells and CD19 B cells. The transplant recipients were children given TCRalphabeta/CD19-depleted allogeneic hematopoietic cell grafts. The receptor comes from a boy under three years old who had a stem cell transplant for SCID, so the T cells may come from the graft donor. The starting material was PBMCs, mostly from graft donor cells, obtained 360 days after TCRalphabeta/CD19-depleted stem cell transplant. This chain joins TRBV20-1 to TRBJ2-3; a tentative D match to TRBD2 spans 7 bases. The nucleotide sequence is TGCAGTGCCCGTGCGCGGGGGCGTGGAGATACGCAGTATTTT. Its protein reads: CSARARGRGDTQYF.